The 14 T cell receptor beta chains below were found in one sample sequenced in a study of immune heterogeneity within non-small cell lung tumors. Bulk tumor gDNA, roughly 600 ng per sample, served as the TCR template. Every primary tumor yielded several biopsies, spaced far apart, that were taken during surgery. Samples came from untreated patients having curative surgery for newly diagnosed non-small cell lung cancer. A first 10-cycle multiplex round used 32 V-gene and 13 J-gene primers on TCR beta CDR3. TCRdb reanalysed the multiplex PCR reads using MiXCR and keeps one entry per CDR3 protein. The sample contains roughly 4,900 distinct CDR3 sequences, approximately 40% of which appear only once. Sequenced sample: lung tumor tissue. The receptor source for this set is a woman between 50 and 59 years old with non-small cell lung cancer.

On this clonotype itself: A much larger clone sits a single nucleotide away, making a read error possible. The J gene is TRBJ2-1, the V gene TRBV11-2, with 7 bases matching TRBD2. Trimming took 0 bases from V and 16 from J; bases not matched to a gene: 18. The germline gives CDR1 SGHAT, CDR2 FQNNGV. The CDR3 is 16 residues long. The CDR3, as DNA: TGTGCCAGCAGCTTAGATCTGGGAGGGCCTCGTCTCCTCCATTTCTTC. Translation gives CASSLDLGGPRLLHFF.

This clonotype is labeled medium-sized. The chain employs TRBV14 and TRBJ2-3; 9 positions agree with TRBD2. With V trimmed by 2 bases and J by 0 bases, 6 bases remained unmatched. This CDR3 spans 17 amino acids. Germline V gene sequence: CDR1 SGHDN, CDR2 FVKESK. CDR3 residues: CASSQLAGASSTDTQYF. The CDR3 nucleotides read TGTGCCAGCAGCCAATTAGCGGGGGCCTCTAGCACAGATACGCAGTATTTT.

Within the sample, this clonotype is medium-sized. J is TRBJ1-3 and V is TRBV6-1, with D unclear. The V end lost 5 bases, the J end lost 0 bases, and 5 bases lay between the germline ends. This CDR3 spans 13 amino acids. The V gene's germline CDR1 is MNHNS and CDR2 SASEGT. The CDR3, as DNA: TGTGCCAGCAGTCCGCACTCTGGAAACACCATATATTTT. Residues: CASSPHSGNTIYF.

Judged by abundance, this clonotype is medium-sized. The V call is TRBV20-1, the J call TRBJ2-7, with TRBD1 matching over 7 bases. Germline loops: CDR1 DFQATT, CDR2 SNEGSKA (reference sequence). V was pared by 0 bases and J by 3 bases, with 5 bases of the junction left unmatched. This CDR3 has 14 amino acids. The CDR3 spells CSARDPQGIYEQYF. The CDR3 bases are TGCAGTGCTAGAGATCCACAGGGGATCTACGAGCAGTACTTC.

The table lists this clonotype with a few counts. A read error may explain this, as a much larger clone is one base away. This chain connects TRBV20-1 to TRBJ2-7; 8 bases line up with TRBD2. The CDR3 is 14 residues long. Germline V lookup: CDR1 DFQATT, CDR2 SNEGSKA (reference sequence). CDR3 protein: CSARLLAGAYEQHF. CDR3 in DNA: TGCAGTGCTAGACTCCTAGCGGGCGCCTACGAGCAGCACTTC.

By proportion, this clonotype is medium-sized (0.01 to 0.1%). V is TRBV10-3 and J is TRBJ1-3; D ambiguous. Per germline, CDR1 ENHRY and CDR2 SYGVKD. The CDR3 length is 15 residues. The ends were cut back, 3 bases at V and 0 bases at J, with 9 bases in the middle. CDR3 in amino acids: CAISDKENSGNTIYF. Written as DNA, the CDR3 is TGTGCCATCAGTGATAAGGAAAACTCTGGAAACACCATATATTTT.

The table lists this clonotype with a count of one. This chain uses TRBV7-3 with TRBJ2-7; 7 bases line up with TRBD1. This CDR3 is built from 13 residues. The germline V gene encodes CDR1 SGHTA and CDR2 FQGTGA. Trimming at V came to 9 bases and at J to 1 base, leaving 6 bases not matched to a gene. The CDR3 DNA is TGTGCCAGTAGTACGGGACAGTCCTACGAGCAGTACTTC. Its protein product is CASSTGQSYEQYF. The full variable domain, completed using reference TRBV7-3 and TRBJ2-7, is GAGVSQTPSNKVTEKGKYVELRCDPISGHTALYWYRQSLGQGPEFLIYFQGTGAADDSGLPNDRFFAVRPEGSVSTLKIQRTERGDSAVYLCASSTGQSYEQYFGPGTRLTVT.

The chain has TRBV20-1 and TRBJ2-2, with 9 bases that match TRBD2. Unmatched junction bases numbered 4, after V lost 5 bases and J lost 0 bases. The CDR3 loop spans 15 amino acids. CDR1 DFQATT and CDR2 SNEGSKA come from the germline V gene (reference sequence). The CDR3 spells CSADRLAANTGELFF. DNA for the CDR3: TGCAGTGCTGACAGACTAGCGGCGAACACCGGGGAGCTGTTTTTT.

This clonotype has just one count. The chain uses TRBV5-1 and TRBJ1-4; 7 nucleotides align to TRBD1. The CDR3 length is 13 residues. The germline gives CDR1 SGHRS, CDR2 YFSETQ. With 4 bases clipped from V and 6 bases from J, the junction kept 3 bases outside the gene matches. The CDR3, as DNA: TGCGCCAGCAGCCAGACAGGGTATGAAAAACTGTTTTTT. Its protein is CASSQTGYEKLFF.

J is TRBJ1-2 and V is TRBV11-2, with 8 bases lining up with TRBD1. V was clipped by 5 bases and J by 0 bases; unmatched bases: 5. CDR3 length: 15 residues. CDR1 and CDR2 from the germline V gene are SGHAT and FQNNGV. The CDR3 is CASSLGQGTNYGYTF. The CDR3 DNA sequence: TGTGCCAGCAGCCTTGGACAGGGTACTAACTATGGCTACACCTTC.

As for this clonotype: At one of its ends the junction is not consistent with the germline gene, which may arise from a read error. The chain combines TRBV28 with TRBJ1-5; no clear D gene. CDR1 is MDHEN, CDR2 SYDVKM, per germline. This CDR3 has 12 amino acids. CDR3 coding DNA: TGTGCTAGCACTCGGGGAGAGCAGCCCCAGCATTTT. Residues: CASTRGEQPQHF.

About this clonotype: Since a much larger clone is just one base distant, this may be a read error. V usage is TRBV20-1 and J usage is TRBJ2-5; a weak D match, TRBD1 (5 bases). Germline assignment: CDR1 DFQATT and CDR2 SNEGSKA (reference sequence). This CDR3 region has 16 residues. The DNA for the CDR3 is TGCAGTGCCATCCTCCCTAGGGGTGGCGACCAAGAGACCAAGTACTTC. Translated: CSAILPRGGDQETKYF.

The gene calls are TRBV6-2 or TRBV6-3 and TRBJ1-4; D call uncertain. The CDR3 covers 16 residues. Trimming took 4 bases from V and 0 from J, leaving 12 bases between them. Germline-derived CDR1 and CDR2 are MNHEY and SVGEGT. The CDR3 coding sequence is TGTGCCAGCAGTTCCCGGTGGGGTGCAACTAATGAAAAACTGTTTTTT. Protein: CASSSRWGATNEKLFF.

This clonotype has ten or more counts. The rearrangement links TRBV16 to TRBJ1-4, with D perhaps matching TRBD1 (5 bases). The V gene lost 2 bases and the J gene lost 4 bases, with 11 bases spanning the gap. CDR1 KGHSY and CDR2 FQNENV come from the germline V gene. This CDR3 is 15 amino acids long. The CDR3 bases are TGTGCCAGCAGCCAAAAGCAGGGCGTTAATGAAAAACTGTTTTTT. It is translated as CASSQKQGVNEKLFF.